A selection of T cell receptor beta chains follows, all from one sample in a study of OX40 agonist ivuxolimab in advanced cancers. Some clones are missing from TCRdb's copy, which holds only in-frame ones; the method was immunoSEQ multiplex PCR. The data show over 75,000 clones, 91% seen once. The sequenced sample was CD4+ or CD8+ T cells sorted from blood, obtained in a trial of the OX40 agonist ivuxolimab. The receptors derive from an adult with an advanced solid tumor such as melanoma, head and neck, liver or kidney cancer. Each CDR3 is given with its conserved first and last residue. A D gene is named only where the DNA matches it firmly. The listing skips clone size in some rows; elsewhere it reads once, few, many or a size class.

d_call	cdr3_length	clone_size	j_call	v_call	cdr3_aa	cdr3_nt
-	14	-	TRBJ1-1	TRBV6-5	CASSHGLFGTEAFF	TGTGCCAGCAGCCACGGTCTATTCGGCACTGAAGCTTTCTTT
-	17	-	TRBJ1-1	TRBV30	CAWSVPPSGRGNTEAFF	TGTGCCTGGAGTGTACCCCCGAGCGGGCGGGGGAACACTGAAGCTTTCTTT
-	13	-	TRBJ2-7	TRBV27	CASSHLRDPVMDF	TGTGCCAGCAGTCACCTCCGGGACCCCGTAATGGACTTC
-	14	-	TRBJ2-2	TRBV2	CASTTGPSPGELFF	TGTGCCAGCACCACTGGACCGAGTCCCGGGGAGCTGTTTTTT
-	13	-	TRBJ2-5	TRBV10-3	CAISAQQQETQYF	TGTGCCATCAGTGCCCAGCAACAAGAGACCCAGTACTTC
-	14	-	TRBJ2-1	TRBV7-7	CATGGGRAGDEQFF	TGTGCTACCGGCGGGGGCCGCGCAGGGGATGAGCAGTTCTTC
-	15	-	TRBJ2-3	TRBV4-1	CASRERVRTTDTQYF	TGCGCCAGCAGAGAACGGGTCAGGACGACAGATACGCAGTATTTT
TRBD2	16	-	TRBJ2-5	TRBV5-1	CASSSPSRGVQETQYF	TGCGCCAGCAGCTCCCCCTCGCGGGGGGTTCAAGAGACCCAGTACTTC
-	13	-	TRBJ1-3	TRBV30	CAWNPGAGNTIYF	TGTGCCTGGAATCCCGGGGCTGGAAACACCATATATTTT
-	14	-	TRBJ1-4	TRBV5-6	CASSLRQEYEKLFF	TGTGCCAGCAGCTTACGACAGGAATACGAAAAACTGTTTTTT
TRBD1	15	once	TRBJ1-2	TRBV27	CASSSDREKGYGYTF	TGTGCCAGCAGTTCGGACAGGGAAAAGGGCTATGGCTACACCTTC
TRBD1	15	-	TRBJ2-1	TRBV4-1	CASSQQGASYNEQFF	TGCGCCAGCAGCCAACAGGGGGCATCGTACAATGAGCAGTTCTTC
TRBD1	14	once	TRBJ2-7	TRBV6-6	CASSSGTGSYEQYF	TGTGCCAGCAGCTCCGGGACAGGGTCGTACGAGCAGTACTTC
-	15	-	TRBJ1-2	TRBV11-2	CASSQSGTEGYGYTF	TGTGCCAGCAGCCAATCCGGGACGGAAGGTTATGGCTACACCTTC
-	14	-	TRBJ2-1	TRBV7-9	CASSLQDAPNEQFF	TGTGCCAGCAGCTTACAAGACGCACCCAATGAGCAGTTCTTC
TRBD1	15	-	TRBJ2-7	TRBV11-2	CASSLDRGLGNEQYF	TGTGCCAGCAGCTTGGACAGGGGCTTAGGAAACGAGCAGTACTTC
TRBD1	17	-	TRBJ2-7	TRBV5-8	CASSLNGGQGAPNEQYF	TGTGCCAGCAGCTTGAATGGAGGACAGGGGGCGCCTAACGAGCAGTACTTC
-	12	-	TRBJ1-1	TRBV10-3	CAISPQGSEAFF	TGTGCCATCAGTCCGCAGGGTAGTGAAGCTTTCTTT
-	14	-	TRBJ1-1	TRBV6-5	CASSPGAAGTEAFF	TGTGCCAGCAGTCCGGGAGCTGCGGGCACTGAAGCTTTCTTT
TRBD1	13	-	TRBJ2-7	TRBV7-9	CASRQGVTYEQYF	TGTGCCAGCAGGCAGGGGGTAACCTACGAGCAGTACTTC
TRBD2	12	-	TRBJ2-5	TRBV29-1	CSVAAGGETQYF	TGCAGCGTTGCCGCGGGAGGGGAGACCCAGTACTTC
-	13	-	TRBJ1-1	TRBV5-1	CASRFGRNTEAFF	TGCGCCAGCCGCTTTGGGAGGAACACTGAAGCTTTCTTT
-	13	-	TRBJ1-1	TRBV19	CASSPKRVSEAFF	TGTGCCAGTAGCCCCAAAAGGGTATCGGAAGCTTTCTTT
TRBD1	14	-	TRBJ1-2	TRBV10-3	CAISEQTGTYGYTF	TGTGCCATCAGTGAGCAGACAGGGACCTATGGCTACACCTTC
TRBD2	17	once	TRBJ2-1	TRBV4-1	CASSQDGTSGKHNEQFF	TGCGCCAGCAGCCAAGATGGGACTAGCGGGAAGCACAATGAGCAGTTCTTC
-	14	-	TRBJ2-1	TRBV6-1	CASDRLNSYNEQFF	TGTGCCAGCGACAGGCTAAACTCCTACAATGAGCAGTTCTTC
TRBD1	16	-	TRBJ1-2	TRBV5-5	CASSLGDRESLDGYTF	TGTGCCAGCAGCTTGGGGGACAGGGAGTCTTTGGATGGCTACACCTTC
-	16	-	TRBJ1-3	TRBV11-3	CASSFPTAVSGNTIYF	TGTGCCAGCAGCTTTCCGACAGCCGTCTCTGGAAACACCATATATTTT
-	15	-	TRBJ1-6	TRBV6-5	CASSYVGIYNSPLHF	TGTGCCAGCAGTTACGTCGGGATCTATAATTCACCCCTCCACTTT
-	13	-	TRBJ2-1	TRBV5-1	CASSLAPTNEQFF	TGCGCCAGCAGCTTAGCCCCAACCAATGAGCAGTTCTTC
-	15	-	TRBJ1-3	TRBV29-1	CSVGTETISGNTIYF	TGCAGCGTTGGGACAGAAACCATCTCTGGAAACACCATATATTTT
-	15	few	TRBJ2-5	TRBV23-1	CASSQVRKPQETQYF	TGCGCCAGCAGTCAGGTTCGTAAGCCCCAAGAGACCCAGTACTTC
-	14	-	TRBJ2-5	TRBV27	CASSLVVGEETQYF	TGTGCCAGCAGTTTGGTAGTCGGGGAAGAGACCCAGTACTTC
TRBD2	14	-	TRBJ2-7	TRBV6-6	CASKGSGGSNEQYF	TGTGCCTCTAAAGGGTCCGGCGGGAGCAACGAGCAGTACTTC
TRBD1	17	-	TRBJ2-2	TRBV7-3	CASSLLGQGNPTGELFF	TGTGCCAGCAGCCTTCTGGGACAGGGGAATCCCACCGGGGAGCTGTTTTTT
-	14	-	TRBJ2-1	TRBV27	CASSARGQVHEQFF	TGTGCCAGCAGTGCCCGGGGGCAGGTTCATGAGCAGTTCTTC
TRBD1	14	-	TRBJ2-7	TRBV9	CASSVTGASYEQYF	TGTGCCAGCAGCGTAACAGGGGCCTCCTACGAGCAGTACTTC
-	13	-	TRBJ1-2	TRBV5-6	CASSAGHGMGYTF	TGTGCCAGCAGCGCGGGACATGGGATGGGCTACACCTTC
-	13	-	TRBJ2-7	TRBV5-3	CARSYGQSYEQYF	TGTGCCAGAAGCTACGGACAGAGCTACGAGCAGTACTTC
-	15	-	TRBJ2-5	TRBV19	CASSQQRGSVETQYF	TGTGCCAGTAGTCAACAGAGGGGTAGCGTAGAGACCCAGTACTTC
-	16	-	TRBJ2-7	TRBV7-3	CASSPPTTREHYEQYF	TGTGCCAGCAGCCCCCCGACTACTAGAGAGCACTACGAGCAGTACTTC